This T cell receptor beta chain was sequenced for a study of T cell responses to AZD1222 COVID-19 vaccine. V gave up 1 base and J gave up 4 bases, with 8 bases separating them. Germline V gene sequence: CDR1 SGHTA, CDR2 FQGNSA. This CDR3 is 14 amino acids long. Some clones are missing from TCRdb's copy, which holds only in-frame ones; the method was immunoSEQ multiplex PCR. The repertoire holds around 150,000 clones, with roughly nine tenths as singletons. Sequenced here: peripheral blood, sampled 28 days after the second AZD1222 dose. This sequence was found in an adult who received the AZD1222 COVID-19 vaccine. The J gene is TRBJ2-1, the V gene TRBV7-2, with D unclear. This CDR3 reads CASSLVALYNEQFF. In DNA, the CDR3 is TGTGCCAGCAGCTTAGTCGCCTTGTACAATGAGCAGTTCTTC.